The 18 T cell receptor beta chains below come from one sample, sequenced in a study of blood T cell repertoires in COVID-19. TCRdb's table, derived via immunoSEQ multiplex PCR, lists solely in-frame clones and lacks some. The sample contains about 220,000 clones, 88% of which appear only once. Sequencing was done on a sample of peripheral blood. The receptor source for this set is a man aged 35-49 years with acute or convalescent COVID-19.

This clone was counted a single time. This chain uses TRBV4-2 with TRBJ2-3; tentatively, D is TRBD1 (5 bases). Germline V gene lookup returns CDR1 LGHNA and CDR2 YNFKEQ. The V and J ends lost 1 base and 3 bases respectively, with 8 bases between them. The CDR3 is 14 residues long. CDR3 nucleotides: TGTGCCAGCAGCCAAGTGCAGGGTACAGATACGCAGTATTTT. This encodes CASSQVQGTDTQYF.

The V gene is TRBV5-4, the J gene TRBJ1-3; no clear D. This CDR3 has 11 amino acids. The germline V gene has CDR1 SGHNT and CDR2 YYREEE (reference sequence). The CDR3 DNA is TGTGCATCGTCGGGGGGAAACACCATATATTTT. Its translation is CASSGGNTIYF. Filled out from reference TRBV5-4 and TRBJ1-3, the complete variable domain reads ETGVTQSPTHLIKTRGQQVTLRCSSQSGHNTVSWYQQALGQGPQFIFQYYREEENGRGNFPPRFSGLQFPNYSSELNVNALELDDSALYLCASSGGNTIYFGEGSWLTVV.

The rearrangement uses TRBV7-8 and TRBJ1-4, with D perhaps TRBD1 (6 bases). CDR3 length: 13 amino acids. Germline assignment: CDR1 SGHVS and CDR2 FQNEAQ. The V end was cut by 6 bases, the J end by 4 bases, with 9 bases between. The CDR3 sequence: CASSDRINEKLFF. The CDR3, as DNA: TGTGCCAGCAGTGACAGGATTAATGAAAAACTGTTTTTT.

V gene TRBV11-2 combines with J gene TRBJ2-3, with 7 bases lining up with TRBD1. This CDR3 is 14 amino acids long. Germline CDR1 SGHAT, CDR2 FQNNGV. V lost 5 bases and J lost 4; bases outside the gene matches: 6. CDR3 sequence (DNA): TGTGCCAGCAGCCTAGCAGGGGGACCAGATACGCAGTATTTT. This sequence encodes CASSLAGGPDTQYF.

V usage is TRBV13 and J usage is TRBJ1-4; D is perhaps TRBD1 (6 bases). Germline CDR1 PRHDT, CDR2 FYEKMQ (reference sequence). Trimming took 5 bases from V and 4 from J, leaving 11 bases between them. This CDR3 has 14 residues. Here the CDR3 reads CASSENRVNEKLFF. The CDR3 DNA follows: TGTGCCAGCAGCGAAAACAGGGTTAATGAAAAACTGTTTTTT.

This rearrangement joins TRBV6-5 to TRBJ2-7, with 8 bases matching TRBD1. Germline CDR1 reads MNHEY; CDR2 reads SVGAGI. The CDR3 extends over 13 amino acids. Trimming at V came to 5 bases and at J to 7 bases, leaving 7 bases not matched to a gene. This CDR3 reads CASSQTGVWEQYF. CDR3 sequence (DNA): TGTGCCAGCAGTCAGACAGGGGTGTGGGAGCAGTACTTC.

This sequence joins TRBV11-3 and TRBJ2-7; the D is unclear. Deletions cut 2 bases from V and 2 bases from J, with 16 bases between. The CDR3 length is 16 residues. The V gene's germline CDR1 is SGHNT and CDR2 YENEEA. CDR3 DNA sequence: TGTGCCAGCAGCTTAACGTACGGGTCCCACCCCTACGAGCAGTACTTC. The encoded protein is CASSLTYGSHPYEQYF.

A few counts support this clone. This sequence joins TRBV5-1 and TRBJ1-2; TRBD1 might be the D (6 bases). The V end was cut by 2 bases, the J end by 8 bases, with 16 bases between. The CDR3 length is 14 residues. The germline gives CDR1 SGHRS, CDR2 YFSETQ. The CDR3 coding sequence is TGCGCCAGCAGCTTAGCCTCAGGGGACGGCGGCTACACCTTC. This encodes CASSLASGDGGYTF.

The chain links TRBV11-1 to TRBJ2-1; D gene ambiguous. The ends were cut back, 1 base at V and 0 bases at J, with 7 bases in the middle. CDR1 is SGHAT, CDR2 FQDESV, per germline (reference sequence). CDR3 size: 15 residues. The CDR3 DNA is TGTGCCAGCAGCTTAGGCAGTTCCTCCTACAATGAGCAGTTCTTC. It translates to CASSLGSSSYNEQFF.

This chain links TRBV7-8 with TRBJ2-2; D gene unclear. V lost 1 base and J lost 5, with 8 bases in between. The germline CDR1 and CDR2 sequences are SGHVS and FQNEAQ. The CDR3 loop spans 14 amino acids. CDR3 sequence reads: CASSLVTRTGELFF. The CDR3 nucleotides read TGTGCCAGCAGCTTAGTTACCAGGACCGGGGAGCTGTTTTTT.

The chain recombines TRBV14 with TRBJ1-1; D not certain. Trimming took off 7 bases at V and 3 bases at J, with 15 bases between the two ends. The CDR3 length is 14 residues. CDR1 is SGHDN, CDR2 FVKESK, per germline. The CDR3 here is CASTLGGIDTEAFF. DNA for the CDR3: TGTGCCAGCACCTTGGGAGGGATCGACACTGAAGCTTTCTTT.

This clone was picked up a small number of times. This chain connects TRBV18 to TRBJ2-5; 7 bases align to TRBD2. V shed 3 bases, J shed 1 base, and the junction held 2 bases outside the gene matches. The CDR3 runs 14 residues. Germline loops: CDR1 KGHSH, CDR2 LQKENI. The CDR3 here is CASSPGGGQETQYF. CDR3 nucleotides: TGTGCCAGCTCACCCGGCGGGGGCCAAGAGACCCAGTACTTC.

The rearrangement links TRBV27 to TRBJ2-1; 8 positions agree with TRBD2. The CDR3 is 15 amino acids. The V gene's germline CDR1 is MNHEY and CDR2 SMNVEV (reference sequence). With 7 bases clipped from V and 10 bases from J, the junction kept 15 bases outside the gene matches. Here the CDR3 reads CASTPAAGGPEEQFF. The CDR3 DNA reads as TGTGCCAGCACACCCGCCGCGGGAGGCCCCGAGGAGCAGTTCTTC.

This clone was found once. The V gene is TRBV18, the J gene TRBJ2-2; 8 bases are shared with TRBD2. CDR1 is KGHSH, CDR2 LQKENI, per germline. CDR3 length equals 17 residues. J was trimmed by 1 base and V by 8 bases; bases with no gene match: 12. The CDR3 nucleotides read TGTGCCAGCCAAAAAGGCGGACTAGCTTTGAACACCGGGGAGCTGTTTTTT. The encoded protein is CASQKGGLALNTGELFF. Supplemented by reference TRBV18 and TRBJ2-2, the full variable domain reads NAGVMQNPRHLVRRRGQEARLRCSPMKGHSHVYWYRQLPEEGLKFMVYLQKENIIDESGMPKERFSAEFPKEGPSILRIQQVVRGDSAAYFCASQKGGLALNTGELFFGEGSRLTVL.

The chain carries TRBV11-2 and TRBJ1-2; the match to TRBD1 covers 7 bases. The CDR3 has 15 amino acids. V was pared by 5 bases and J by 0 bases, with 6 bases of the junction left unmatched. Per germline, CDR1 SGHAT and CDR2 FQNNGV. The CDR3 DNA sequence: TGTGCCAGCAGCCCAGGACAGGTAGCTAACTATGGCTACACCTTC. Its protein is CASSPGQVANYGYTF.

The rearrangement links TRBV27 to TRBJ2-7; 14 bases fit TRBD2. Looked up from germline, CDR1 is MNHEY and CDR2 is SMNVEV (reference sequence). J was trimmed by 5 bases and V by 5 bases; bases with no gene match: 5. This CDR3 spans 15 amino acids. The CDR3 nucleotides are TGTGCCAGCAGTCCATCGGGACTAGCGGGGGACGAGCAGTACTTC. Protein sequence: CASSPSGLAGDEQYF.

This sequence joins TRBV15 and TRBJ2-3; D is unresolved. The CDR3 consists of 10 residues. V lost 4 bases and J 9 bases, leaving 5 bases between the germline ends. Germline V lookup: CDR1 LNHNV, CDR2 YYDKDF (reference sequence). This CDR3 is CATSNITQYF. The CDR3 DNA follows: TGTGCCACCAGCAATATAACGCAGTATTTT.

The count of this clone is one. The chain employs TRBV5-1 and TRBJ2-7; 7 nucleotides match TRBD2. CDR1 is SGHRS and CDR2 is YFSETQ in the germline V gene. This CDR3 spans 16 amino acids. Losses at the gene ends were 0 bases for V and 2 bases for J; bases not matched to a gene: 8. CDR3 protein: CASSLAGSGQTYEQYF. The CDR3 region has the DNA TGCGCCAGCAGCTTGGCCGGTAGCGGGCAAACCTACGAGCAGTACTTC.